The source of this T cell receptor beta chain is a study of cytomegalovirus exposure and HLA in healthy donors. Study context: In an early release, HLA-typed donors contributed some 82 million unique TCR sequences.

V lost 6 bases and J lost 10; bases outside the gene matches: 11. Germline V gives CDR1 MRHNA, CDR2 SNTAGT. This CDR3 has 13 amino acids. Findings of the study overall: No immune exposure information besides CMV serostatus was available.

Amplification used 60 Vbeta primers and 13 Jbeta primers. The assay was immunoSEQ multiplex PCR, and TCRdb's table has in-frame clones only and misses some. The sample yields under 250,000 clones, 70% to 85% seen once. Comments on this clone: The target antigen is unknown.

The chain is built from TRBV6-4 and TRBJ2-5, with 7 bases fitting TRBD1. This receptor was obtained from a male donor in good health and CMV-seronegative. The sequenced sample consisted of PBMCs. The CDR3 nucleotides are TGTGCCAGCAGCGAAAACAGGGGTGGTGGCCAGTACTTC. Translation gives CASSENRGGGQYF.